Listed below are T cell receptor beta chains from one sample, sequenced in a study of cytomegalovirus exposure and HLA in healthy donors. TCRdb's table, derived via immunoSEQ multiplex PCR, lists solely in-frame clones and lacks some. The sample lists 150,000 to 200,000 clones; about four fifths were seen once. Sequenced material: PBMCs. These receptors originate from a man younger than 35 in good health and CMV-seropositive. CDR3s include the opening cysteine and the closing phenylalanine or tryptophan. D genes are given only for firm matches. Size is omitted from some rows. Given values are once, few, many or a class for expanded clones.

CDR3aa: CASSVLLNTEAFF; CDR3nt: TGTGCCAGCAGTGTCCTTCTGAACACTGAAGCTTTCTTT; v_gene: TRBV7-2; j_gene: TRBJ1-1; abundance: once; d_gene: .; len: 13
CDR3aa: CSYGLAGADTQYF; CDR3nt: TGCAGCTACGGACTAGCGGGTGCAGATACGCAGTATTTT; v_gene: TRBV29-1; j_gene: TRBJ2-3; abundance: .; d_gene: TRBD2; len: 13
CDR3aa: CASSTPDRGYEQYF; CDR3nt: TGTGCCAGCAGTACCCCCGACCGGGGCTACGAGCAGTACTTC; v_gene: TRBV2; j_gene: TRBJ2-7; abundance: .; d_gene: .; len: 14
CDR3aa: CASSRGLQETQYF; CDR3nt: TGTGCCAGCAGCCGGGGACTTCAAGAGACCCAGTACTTC; v_gene: TRBV7-2; j_gene: TRBJ2-5; abundance: .; d_gene: .; len: 13
CDR3aa: CASSPDTTYEQYF; CDR3nt: TGTGCCAGCAGCCCCGACACCACCTACGAGCAGTACTTC; v_gene: TRBV6-5; j_gene: TRBJ2-7; abundance: few; d_gene: .; len: 13
CDR3aa: CASSLGGDQPQHF; CDR3nt: TGCGCCAGCAGCTTGGGGGGGGACCAGCCCCAGCATTTT; v_gene: TRBV5-1; j_gene: TRBJ1-5; abundance: .; d_gene: .; len: 13
CDR3aa: CASSSSQGTGELFF; CDR3nt: TGTGCCAGCAGCTCTTCACAGGGGACCGGGGAGCTGTTTTTT; v_gene: TRBV11-2; j_gene: TRBJ2-2; abundance: .; d_gene: TRBD1; len: 14
CDR3aa: CATSSGTGGVAFF; CDR3nt: TGTGCCACCAGCTCAGGGACAGGGGGGGTGGCGTTCTTC; v_gene: TRBV15; j_gene: TRBJ2-1; abundance: .; d_gene: TRBD1; len: 13
CDR3aa: CASSAWTGFEAFF; CDR3nt: TGTGCCAGCAGTGCCTGGACAGGGTTTGAAGCTTTCTTT; v_gene: TRBV6-1; j_gene: TRBJ1-1; abundance: .; d_gene: TRBD1; len: 13
CDR3aa: CASSEIRASPDTQYF; CDR3nt: TGTGCCAGCAGTGAAATTAGGGCTAGCCCAGATACGCAGTATTTT; v_gene: TRBV25-1; j_gene: TRBJ2-3; abundance: .; d_gene: .; len: 15
CDR3aa: CASSYSTGNEQYF; CDR3nt: TGTGCCAGCAGTTACTCGACAGGGAATGAGCAGTACTTC; v_gene: TRBV6-5; j_gene: TRBJ2-7; abundance: .; d_gene: TRBD1; len: 13
CDR3aa: CAWSQPGGPQYF; CDR3nt: TGTGCCTGGAGTCAACCGGGAGGGCCGCAGTACTTC; v_gene: TRBV30; j_gene: TRBJ2-5; abundance: .; d_gene: TRBD2; len: 12
CDR3aa: CASSWVAGGANDYTF; CDR3nt: TGTGCCAGCAGCTGGGTAGCAGGGGGCGCGAACGACTACACCTTC; v_gene: TRBV7-6; j_gene: TRBJ1-2; abundance: .; d_gene: TRBD1; len: 15
CDR3aa: CASRGMGHEQYF; CDR3nt: TGCGCCAGCCGGGGGATGGGCCACGAGCAGTACTTC; v_gene: TRBV5-1; j_gene: TRBJ2-7; abundance: .; d_gene: .; len: 12
CDR3aa: CASSQESGYEKLFF; CDR3nt: TGCGCCAGCAGCCAAGAGTCGGGTTATGAAAAACTGTTTTTT; v_gene: TRBV4-3; j_gene: TRBJ1-4; abundance: .; d_gene: .; len: 14
CDR3aa: CASSGRAGGRSDTQYF; CDR3nt: TGTGCCAGCAGCGGAAGAGCGGGAGGGCGCTCAGATACGCAGTATTTT; v_gene: TRBV9; j_gene: TRBJ2-3; abundance: .; d_gene: TRBD2; len: 16
CDR3aa: CSVERTGGTGELFF; CDR3nt: TGCAGCGTTGAGAGAACAGGGGGAACCGGGGAGCTGTTTTTT; v_gene: TRBV29-1; j_gene: TRBJ2-2; abundance: .; d_gene: TRBD1; len: 14
CDR3aa: CAWSARTSGSGTDTQYF; CDR3nt: TGTGCCTGGAGTGCGCGGACTAGCGGGAGTGGCACAGATACGCAGTATTTT; v_gene: TRBV30; j_gene: TRBJ2-3; abundance: .; d_gene: TRBD2; len: 17
CDR3aa: CASSVRTSGAPPETQYF; CDR3nt: TGTGCCAGCAGTGTGAGGACTAGCGGGGCACCGCCAGAGACCCAGTACTTC; v_gene: TRBV6-4; j_gene: TRBJ2-5; abundance: .; d_gene: TRBD2; len: 17
CDR3aa: CASSRLAGETQYF; CDR3nt: TGTGCCAGCAGTCGCCTAGCGGGAGAGACCCAGTACTTC; v_gene: TRBV6-6; j_gene: TRBJ2-5; abundance: .; d_gene: TRBD2; len: 13
CDR3aa: CASSPRRGTNNEQFF; CDR3nt: TGTGCCAGCAGCCCAAGGCGGGGGACTAACAATGAGCAGTTCTTC; v_gene: TRBV7-3; j_gene: TRBJ2-1; abundance: .; d_gene: TRBD2; len: 15
CDR3aa: CASRVQGPNTGELFF; CDR3nt: TGTGCCAGCAGGGTACAGGGGCCGAACACCGGGGAGCTGTTTTTT; v_gene: TRBV28; j_gene: TRBJ2-2; abundance: once; d_gene: TRBD1; len: 15
CDR3aa: CASRREITGELFF; CDR3nt: TGTGCCAGCAGGCGAGAGATCACCGGGGAGCTGTTTTTT; v_gene: TRBV7-8; j_gene: TRBJ2-2; abundance: many; d_gene: .; len: 13
CDR3aa: CASSFGGGSYEQYF; CDR3nt: TGTGCCAGCAGTTTTGGGGGGGGCTCCTACGAGCAGTACTTC; v_gene: TRBV27; j_gene: TRBJ2-7; abundance: .; d_gene: TRBD2; len: 14
CDR3aa: CASSYSLNTGELFF; CDR3nt: TGTGCCAGCAGTTATTCCCTAAACACCGGGGAGCTGTTTTTT; v_gene: TRBV6-5; j_gene: TRBJ2-2; abundance: .; d_gene: .; len: 14
CDR3aa: CASSTGQGVREKLFF; CDR3nt: TGTGCCAGCAGTACCGGACAGGGGGTACGGGAAAAACTGTTTTTT; v_gene: TRBV27; j_gene: TRBJ1-4; abundance: .; d_gene: TRBD1; len: 15
CDR3aa: CASSAPGQPSSYEQYF; CDR3nt: TGTGCCAGCAGCGCCCCGGGACAGCCAAGCTCCTACGAGCAGTACTTC; v_gene: TRBV13; j_gene: TRBJ2-7; abundance: .; d_gene: TRBD1; len: 16
CDR3aa: CASSLASLGNTEAFF; CDR3nt: TGCGCCAGCAGCTTGGCGTCACTGGGCAACACTGAAGCTTTCTTT; v_gene: TRBV5-1; j_gene: TRBJ1-1; abundance: .; d_gene: .; len: 15
CDR3aa: CAYPMGDTQYF; CDR3nt: TGTGCCTACCCAATGGGCGATACGCAGTATTTT; v_gene: TRBV30; j_gene: TRBJ2-3; abundance: .; d_gene: .; len: 11
CDR3aa: CASREGGLAGGFYEQYF; CDR3nt: TGTGCCAGCAGGGAAGGCGGTCTAGCGGGAGGTTTCTACGAGCAGTACTTC; v_gene: TRBV6-1; j_gene: TRBJ2-7; abundance: .; d_gene: TRBD2; len: 17
CDR3aa: CATSSLAGEQYF; CDR3nt: TGTGCCACCAGCAGTCTCGCGGGGGAGCAGTACTTC; v_gene: TRBV15; j_gene: TRBJ2-7; abundance: .; d_gene: .; len: 12
CDR3aa: CASSFQQDSNYGYTF; CDR3nt: TGTGCCAGCAGTTTCCAACAGGATTCAAACTATGGCTACACCTTC; v_gene: TRBV6-5; j_gene: TRBJ1-2; abundance: .; d_gene: .; len: 15
CDR3aa: CASSVVEGVSTDTQYF; CDR3nt: TGTGCCAGCAGCGTAGTAGAGGGAGTAAGCACAGATACGCAGTATTTT; v_gene: TRBV9; j_gene: TRBJ2-3; abundance: .; d_gene: .; len: 16